The rows below give T cell receptor beta chains drawn from one sample of a study of CD8 T cells in ankylosing spondylitis. MiXCR, run by TCRdb on the 5' RACE reads, gives a single entry per CDR3 protein. The sample has approximately 45,000 distinct CDR3 sequences; 8% to 13% are singletons. Sequenced material: blood, either unsorted or a sorted T cell fraction (not recorded which). These receptors came from a male donor with ankylosing spondylitis or in good health (not recorded which). The CDR3 runs from the conserved cysteine through the conserved F or W. D genes are given only for firm matches. Size is omitted from some rows. Given values are once, few, many or a class for expanded clones.

j_call,d_call,clone_size,v_call,cdr3_nt,cdr3_aa
TRBJ1-5,.,many,TRBV12-3/TRBV12-4,TGTGCCAGCAATGGGGCAGGGCCCGGTCAGCCCCAGCATTTT,CASNGAGPGQPQHF
TRBJ2-7,.,.,TRBV7-2,TGTGCCAGCAGCTTAACAAGGAGCTCCTACGAGCAGTACTTC,CASSLTRSSYEQYF
TRBJ2-3,TRBD2,many,TRBV5-1,TGCGCCAGCAGCGAGGGACTAGCGGGGGTCAGCACAGATACGCAGTATTTT,CASSEGLAGVSTDTQYF
TRBJ1-5,.,.,TRBV29-1,TGCAGCGTTCGAAGGGGTGGCGATCAGCCCCAGCATTTT,CSVRRGGDQPQHF
TRBJ2-2,.,.,TRBV13,TGTGCTAGCAGCCGAGGGTTAGGAACCGGGGAGCTGTTTTTT,CASSRGLGTGELFF
TRBJ1-3,.,many,TRBV20-1,TGCAGTGCTAGAGTGAGGGCTGGAAACACCATATATTTT,CSARVRAGNTIYF
TRBJ2-3,.,.,TRBV7-2,TGTGCCAGCAGCTCTCCTTTGGGGGGGCCTTCAGATACGCAGTATTTT,CASSSPLGGPSDTQYF
TRBJ1-2,.,.,TRBV7-8,TGTGCCAGCAGCCCTCGTGGAGGGTTTTCGTATGGCTACACCTTC,CASSPRGGFSYGYTF
TRBJ2-1,TRBD2,many,TRBV5-1,TGCGCCAGCAGCTTGGGACTAGCGGGGCCCAATGAGCAGTTCTTC,CASSLGLAGPNEQFF
TRBJ2-7,.,medium-sized,TRBV29-1,TGCAGCGTTGCAGGGGCTTCCTACGAGCAGTACTTC,CSVAGASYEQYF
TRBJ1-3,.,many,TRBV29-1,TGCAGCGTTGCGTCTGATGGAAACACCATATATTTT,CSVASDGNTIYF
TRBJ2-3,TRBD2,.,TRBV13,TGTGCCAGCAGCTTAGAGCGGGGGCGCAATCGATCAGATACGCAGTATTTT,CASSLERGRNRSDTQYF
TRBJ2-2,.,many,TRBV10-3,TGTGCCATCAGTGGTGTGATTGGGGGCACCGGGGAGCTGTTTTTT,CAISGVIGGTGELFF
TRBJ2-2,TRBD2,many,TRBV6-2/TRBV6-3,TGTGCCAGCACTCATCCGGGACTAGCGGGGTTAAGGACCGGGGAGCTGTTTTTT,CASTHPGLAGLRTGELFF
TRBJ1-3,TRBD1,many,TRBV28,TGTGCCAGCGCGTTGGCGGGACAGATAGGAAACACCATATATTTT,CASALAGQIGNTIYF
TRBJ2-3,TRBD2,many,TRBV6-1,TGTGCCAGCAGGAGGTCTTACTTTAGCGGGGGGGCCACAGATACGCAGTATTTT,CASRRSYFSGGATDTQYF
TRBJ1-5,.,.,TRBV2,TGTGCCAGCAGTAGGGTCGGTCAGCCCCAGCATTTT,CASSRVGQPQHF
TRBJ2-3,TRBD1,many,TRBV28,TGTGCCAGCAGTTTTCTGACAGGGGGCCCAGATACGCAGTATTTT,CASSFLTGGPDTQYF
TRBJ2-2,.,.,TRBV29-1,TGCAGCGTTCAACTAGACGGAAGATACGGGGAGCTGTTTTTT,CSVQLDGRYGELFF
TRBJ1-6,TRBD1,many,TRBV12-3/TRBV12-4,TGTGCCAGCAGTTTCAGACAGGGTTCACCCCTCCACTTT,CASSFRQGSPLHF
TRBJ2-2,.,many,TRBV5-1,TGCGCCAGCAGTACAGAAGGACTCGGGGGCGTCGGGGAGCTGTTTTTT,CASSTEGLGGVGELFF
TRBJ1-2,TRBD1,.,TRBV7-2,TGTGCCAGCAGCGCGGACAGGGATAGCTATGGCTACACCTTC,CASSADRDSYGYTF
TRBJ2-7,TRBD1,few,TRBV12-3/TRBV12-4,TGTGCCACCTCGACAGGGGGTGAAGAGCAGTACTTC,CATSTGGEEQYF
TRBJ1-2,TRBD1,many,TRBV20-1,TGCAGTGCTAGAGGCGGGACAGGGTCGAACTATGGCTACACCTTC,CSARGGTGSNYGYTF
TRBJ2-3,.,few,TRBV25-1,TGTGCCAGCAGTGCACTTGGGGATACGCAGTATTTT,CASSALGDTQYF
TRBJ1-1,.,.,TRBV29-1,TGCAGCGTTAATGTGGTGACTGAAGCTTTCTTT,CSVNVVTEAFF
TRBJ1-2,.,many,TRBV6-1,TGTGCCAGCAGTGAAGCGACTGGGGGCACCTATGGCTACACCTTC,CASSEATGGTYGYTF
TRBJ1-1,.,many,TRBV29-1,TGCAGCGTTGTCCCTTTCTCAGGGAACACTGAAGCTTTCTTT,CSVVPFSGNTEAFF
TRBJ2-2,.,few,TRBV7-6,TGTGCCAGCAGCTTAGAAGTGACAGCCACCGGGGAGCTGTTTTTT,CASSLEVTATGELFF
TRBJ2-1,.,.,TRBV10-3,TGTGCCATCAACTCAGGGAACACATTTTACAATGAGCAGTTCTTC,CAINSGNTFYNEQFF
TRBJ1-1,.,.,TRBV12-3/TRBV12-4,TGTGCCAGCAGTATTACAGGGCTTCCTGGCACTGAAGCTTTCTTT,CASSITGLPGTEAFF
TRBJ1-1,TRBD1,few,TRBV7-2,TGTGCCAGCTCTAAGACAGGGGAGAACACTGAAGCTTTCTTT,CASSKTGENTEAFF
TRBJ2-6,.,many,TRBV5-1,TGCGCCAGCAGCTTGAGGCCATCTGGGGCCAACGTCCTGACTTTC,CASSLRPSGANVLTF